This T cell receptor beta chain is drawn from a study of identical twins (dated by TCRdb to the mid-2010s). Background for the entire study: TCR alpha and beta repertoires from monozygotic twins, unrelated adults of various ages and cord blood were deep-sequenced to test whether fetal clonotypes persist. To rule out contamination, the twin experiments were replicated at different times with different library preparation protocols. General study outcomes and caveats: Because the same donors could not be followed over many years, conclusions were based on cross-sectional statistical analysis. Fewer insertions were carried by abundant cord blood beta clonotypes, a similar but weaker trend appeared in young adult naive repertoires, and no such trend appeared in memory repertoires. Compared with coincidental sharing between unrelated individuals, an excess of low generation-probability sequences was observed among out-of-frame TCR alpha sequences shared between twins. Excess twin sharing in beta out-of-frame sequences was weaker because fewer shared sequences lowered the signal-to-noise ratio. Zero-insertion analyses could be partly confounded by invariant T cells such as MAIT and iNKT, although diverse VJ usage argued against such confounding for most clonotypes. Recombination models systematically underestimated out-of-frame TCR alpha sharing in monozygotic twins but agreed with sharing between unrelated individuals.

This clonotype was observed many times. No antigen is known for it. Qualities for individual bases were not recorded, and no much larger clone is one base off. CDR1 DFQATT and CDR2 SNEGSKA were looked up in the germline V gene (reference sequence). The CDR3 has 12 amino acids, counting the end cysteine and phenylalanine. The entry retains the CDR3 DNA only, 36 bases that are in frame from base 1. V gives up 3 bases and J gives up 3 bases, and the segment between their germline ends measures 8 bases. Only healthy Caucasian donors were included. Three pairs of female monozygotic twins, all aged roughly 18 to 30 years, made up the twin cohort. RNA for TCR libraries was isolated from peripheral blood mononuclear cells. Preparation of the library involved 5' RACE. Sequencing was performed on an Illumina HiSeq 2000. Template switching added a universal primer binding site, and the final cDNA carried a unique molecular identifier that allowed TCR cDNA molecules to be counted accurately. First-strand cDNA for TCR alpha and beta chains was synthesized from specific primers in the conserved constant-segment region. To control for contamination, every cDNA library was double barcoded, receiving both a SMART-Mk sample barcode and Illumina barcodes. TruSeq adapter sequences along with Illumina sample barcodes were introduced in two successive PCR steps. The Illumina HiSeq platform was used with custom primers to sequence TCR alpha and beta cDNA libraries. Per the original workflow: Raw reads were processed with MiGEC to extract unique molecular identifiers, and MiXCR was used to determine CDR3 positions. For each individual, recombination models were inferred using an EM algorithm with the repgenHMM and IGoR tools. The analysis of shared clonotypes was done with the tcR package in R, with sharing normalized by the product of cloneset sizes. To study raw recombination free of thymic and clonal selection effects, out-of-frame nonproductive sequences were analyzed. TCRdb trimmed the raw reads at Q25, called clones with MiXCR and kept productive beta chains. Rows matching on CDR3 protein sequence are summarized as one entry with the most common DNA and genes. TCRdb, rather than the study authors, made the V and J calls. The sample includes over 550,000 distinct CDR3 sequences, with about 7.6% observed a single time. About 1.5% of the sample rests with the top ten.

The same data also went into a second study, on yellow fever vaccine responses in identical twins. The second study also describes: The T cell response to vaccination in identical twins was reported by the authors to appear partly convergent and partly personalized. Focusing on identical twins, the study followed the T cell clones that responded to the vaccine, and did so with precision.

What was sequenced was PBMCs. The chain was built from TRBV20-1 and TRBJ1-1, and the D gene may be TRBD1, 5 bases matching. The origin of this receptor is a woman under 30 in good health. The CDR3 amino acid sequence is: CSASRGYTEAFF. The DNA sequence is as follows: TGCAGTGCTAGCCGGGGGTACACTGAAGCTTTCTTT.